These 4 T cell receptor beta chains were sequenced from one sample in a study of blood T cells in healthy people across ages. Combining a sample-barcoded 5' primer with a J-beta primer mix, a second PCR ran for roughly 7 to 12 cycles. One entry per CDR3 protein, called by TCRdb with MiXCR from the 5' RACE reads. The table shows hundreds of thousands of distinct CDR3 sequences, with 40% to 50% occurring only once. Sequencing input: blood. Every receptor here comes from an elderly man in good health.

The DNA for the CDR3 is TGTGCCAGCAGTGTCGGGACAGGGGTGCAAGGCGAGCAGTTCTTC. Its protein is CASSVGTGVQGEQFF. This chain connects TRBV6-2 or TRBV6-3 to TRBJ2-1; TRBD1 matches 10 bases. This CDR3 spans 15 amino acids. The V segment lost 5 bases and the J segment 10 bases; nucleotides outside the gene matches: 11. Looked up from germline, CDR1 is MNHEY and CDR2 is SVGEGT.

This clonotype has ten or more counts. The junction departs from germline at one end; a sequencing error may be responsible. The gene calls are TRBV6-2 or TRBV6-3 and TRBJ2-7; 9 bases are shared with TRBD1. CDR3 length: 15 residues. The germline CDR1 and CDR2 sequences are MNHEY and SVGEGT. In DNA form, the CDR3 reads TGCGCCAGCAGTTATTCCGGGACAGGGTCCTACGAGCAGTACTTC. This gives the protein CASSYSGTGSYEQYF.

The rearrangement joins TRBV28 to TRBJ2-3; 13 bases match TRBD2. This CDR3 has 18 residues. V shed 6 bases and J 2 bases; nucleotides not matched to a gene: 11. Germline V gene data show CDR1 as MDHEN and CDR2 as SYDVKM. This chain's CDR3 is CASRNDGLAGAYTDTQYF. Here the CDR3 DNA reads TGTGCCAGCAGAAATGACGGACTAGCGGGAGCCTACACAGATACGCAGTATTTT.

V is TRBV20-1 and J is TRBJ1-2; TRBD1 matches 12 bases. Germline V gene lookup returns CDR1 DFQATT and CDR2 SNEGSKA (reference sequence). This CDR3 spans 16 amino acids. V trimming: 0 bases; J trimming: 7 bases; junction bases outside the gene matches: 9. The CDR3, as DNA: TGCAGTGCTAGAGACCCGGGACAGGGGGCTCTTAGTGGCTACACCTTC. It specifies CSARDPGQGALSGYTF.